The 29 T cell receptor beta chains listed next were all sequenced from one sample in a study of T cells after yellow fever vaccination. Via MiXCR, TCRdb re-called the 5' RACE reads, giving one row per CDR3 protein. The sample yields about 340,000 distinct CDR3 sequences, around 13% seen once. The sequencing used CD4+ T cells sorted from PBMCs, collected 15 days after the yellow fever booster vaccination. All receptors come from a man aged 18 to 30 who received the YFV17D yellow fever vaccine.

This clonotype showed up many times. The chain recombines TRBV7-2 with TRBJ1-2; D perhaps matches TRBD1 (6 bases). This CDR3 is built from 13 residues. The ends were cut back, 2 bases at V and 3 bases at J, with 7 bases in the middle. CDR1 and CDR2 from the germline V gene are SGHTA and FQGNSA. The CDR3: CASSLHRDYGYTF. The DNA for the CDR3 is TGTGCCAGCAGCTTACACAGGGACTATGGCTACACCTTC.

This clonotype occurred a few times. The chain is built from TRBV6-5 and TRBJ1-2; D might be TRBD1 (6 bases). Trimming pared 5 bases from V and 2 bases from J, leaving 15 bases between. Looked up from germline, CDR1 is MNHEY and CDR2 is SVGAGI. This CDR3 comprises 15 residues. CDR3 sequence (DNA): TGTGCCAGCAGTAAACCAGGGGACATAAACTATGGCTACACCTTC. Translated, it gives CASSKPGDINYGYTF.

V and J are TRBV6-6 and TRBJ2-7; D uncertain. The CDR3 sequence is 14 residues long. V was clipped by 6 bases and J by 0 bases, with 12 bases between them. CDR1 and CDR2 (germline): MNHNY, SVGAGI (reference sequence). This chain's CDR3 is CASRDPLSSYEQYV. The CDR3 coding sequence is TGTGCCAGCAGGGACCCTTTAAGCTCCTACGAGCAGTACGTC.

This clonotype was detected only a few times. The genes are TRBV6-5 and TRBJ2-3; 10 nucleotides match TRBD2. Trimming cost V 2 bases and J 3 bases; bases outside gene matches: 2. The V gene's germline CDR1 is MNHEY and CDR2 SVGAGI. The length of the CDR3 is 15 residues. This CDR3 reads CASSYVSGGTDTQYF. The CDR3 nucleotides are TGTGCCAGCAGTTACGTTAGCGGGGGGACAGATACGCAGTATTTT.

This chain joins TRBV19 and TRBJ2-1, with D tentatively TRBD2 (7 bases). The germline V and J ends were trimmed by 10 bases and 6 bases, with 19 bases remaining between them. Germline loops: CDR1 LNHDA, CDR2 SQIVND (reference sequence). CDR3 length: 14 residues. CDR3 residues: CATQRGGRVNEQFF. In nucleotides, the CDR3 is TGTGCCACCCAGAGGGGGGGGAGGGTCAATGAGCAGTTCTTC.

This clonotype has only a few counts. This chain links TRBV6-5 with TRBJ1-5; 8 bases align to TRBD1. Looked up from germline, CDR1 is MNHEY and CDR2 is SVGAGI. After removal of 4 bases from V and 1 base from J, the junction contained 3 bases not matched to a gene. The CDR3 sequence is 15 residues long. The CDR3 spells CASSWTGSSNQPQHF. CDR3 sequence (DNA): TGTGCCAGCAGTTGGACAGGGTCAAGCAATCAGCCCCAGCATTTT.

This clonotype was seen only a few times. The CDR3 is CASSQGPSALHF. DNA for the CDR3: TGTGCCAGCAGCCAAGGCCCCTCGGCCCTCCACTTT. The chain employs TRBV3-1 and TRBJ1-6, with D unclear. Germline V lookup: CDR1 LGHDT, CDR2 YNNKEL (reference sequence). The CDR3 extends over 12 amino acids. V lost 1 base, J lost 14 bases, and 9 bases lay in between.

This clonotype was counted many times. This chain links TRBV3-1 with TRBJ2-3; the match to TRBD2 covers 8 bases. The germline V gene encodes CDR1 LGHDT and CDR2 YNNKEL (reference sequence). The junction had 9 bases not matched to a gene; V was cut back by 0 bases and J by 7 bases. The CDR3 covers 16 residues. CDR3 in DNA: TGTGCCAGCAGCCAAGATCCCGGGGGGGCCCGCAATACGCAGTATTTT. It is translated as CASSQDPGGARNTQYF.

There are a few counts of this clonotype. The rearrangement uses TRBV2 and TRBJ2-5, with a possible D match to TRBD1 (6 bases). CDR1 is SNHLY, CDR2 FYNNEI, per germline. The V and J ends lost 4 bases and 1 base respectively, with 13 bases between them. CDR3 size: 15 residues. CDR3 sequence (DNA): TGTGCCAGCAGTGTGCCGAACAGGGTCCAAGAGACCCAGTACTTC. Translating gives CASSVPNRVQETQYF.

In this sample, this clonotype turned up a few times. The chain has TRBV10-3 and TRBJ2-1; TRBD2 matches at 10 bases. Per the germline V gene, CDR1 is ENHRY and CDR2 is SYGVKD. The CDR3 contains 15 residues. Trimming cost V 8 bases and J 0 bases; bases outside gene matches: 4. The CDR3 sequence is CAIGSGGSSYNEQFF. CDR3 DNA sequence: TGTGCCATCGGTAGCGGGGGGTCCTCCTACAATGAGCAGTTCTTC.

The V gene is TRBV4-3, the J gene TRBJ2-1; TRBD2 aligns across 14 bases. This CDR3 region has 18 residues. The V and J ends lost 4 bases and 9 bases, in that order; junction bases with no gene match: 14. Looked up from germline, CDR1 is LGHNA and CDR2 is YSLEER. The CDR3, as DNA: TGCGCCAGCAGCCGTGGACTAGCGGGGGGCCGCGGTTCTGCTGAGCAGTTCTTC. Its translation is CASSRGLAGGRGSAEQFF.

Ten or more counts support this clonotype. V gene TRBV5-1 combines with J gene TRBJ2-7, with 7 bases aligning to TRBD2. Germline assignment: CDR1 SGHRS and CDR2 YFSETQ. Losses at the gene ends were 3 bases for V and 2 bases for J; bases not matched to a gene: 8. The CDR3 consists of 15 residues. The CDR3 reads CASSSTGGNTYEQYF. CDR3 coding DNA: TGCGCCAGCAGCTCCACGGGGGGTAATACCTACGAGCAGTACTTC.

This sequence joins TRBV28 and TRBJ1-6; no clear D gene. Germline V lookup: CDR1 MDHEN, CDR2 SYDVKM. The CDR3 runs to 14 residues. V gave up 7 bases and J gave up 3 bases, with 10 bases separating them. CDR3: CASNTEDYNSPLHF. CDR3 coding DNA: TGTGCCAGCAACACAGAGGACTATAATTCACCCCTCCACTTT.

The V and J genes are TRBV19 and TRBJ2-2, with D unresolved. V was shortened by 3 bases and J by 5 bases, with 10 bases between the two germline ends. The CDR3 contains 14 residues. The germline CDR1 and CDR2 sequences are LNHDA and SQIVND (reference sequence). The CDR3 protein is CASSMAARTGELFF. In DNA, the CDR3 is TGTGCCAGTAGTATGGCGGCGCGAACCGGGGAGCTGTTTTTT.

This clonotype occurred a few times. This sequence joins TRBV7-2 and TRBJ1-5; D gene ambiguous. V was trimmed by 0 bases and J by 0 bases, leaving 6 bases between them. The CDR3 sequence is 15 residues long. The germline CDR1 and CDR2 sequences are SGHTA and FQGNSA. CDR3 protein: CASSLAENSNQPQHF. The CDR3 DNA reads as TGTGCCAGCAGCTTAGCGGAAAATAGCAATCAGCCCCAGCATTTT.

This clonotype was recorded a few times. The chain carries TRBV7-2 and TRBJ2-1; maybe TRBD2 (5 bases). The V end lost 1 base, the J end lost 0 bases, and 10 bases lay between the germline ends. CDR3 length: 16 residues. Per germline, CDR1 SGHTA and CDR2 FQGNSA. The CDR3, as DNA: TGTGCCAGCAGCTTAGTACTAGGTAGCTCCTACAATGAGCAGTTCTTC. Amino acids: CASSLVLGSSYNEQFF.

Many counts were recorded for this clonotype. J is TRBJ1-1 and V is TRBV6-5, with TRBD1 matching over 9 bases. V shed 4 bases, J shed 3 bases, and the junction held 0 bases outside the gene matches. CDR3 length equals 13 residues. Looked up from germline, CDR1 is MNHEY and CDR2 is SVGAGI. CDR3 residues: CASSWTGDTEAFF. In nucleotides, the CDR3 is TGTGCCAGCAGTTGGACAGGGGACACTGAAGCTTTCTTT.

CDR3 in DNA: TGTGCCAGCGGGACAGGTTACGAGCAGTACGTC. This translates into CASGTGYEQYV. V gene TRBV6-5 combines with J gene TRBJ2-7; TRBD1 matches at 8 bases. CDR1 is MNHEY and CDR2 is SVGAGI in the germline V gene. The CDR3 spans 11 residues. Losses at the gene ends were 8 bases for V and 4 bases for J; bases not matched to a gene: 1.

The chain is built from TRBV7-9 and TRBJ1-1; D may be TRBD1 (5 bases). V was trimmed by 4 bases and J by 1 base, leaving 13 bases between them. Germline CDR1 reads SEHNR; CDR2 reads FQNEAQ (reference sequence). CDR3 length: 15 residues. The CDR3 protein is CASSYPRVGNTEAFF. CDR3 sequence (DNA): TGTGCCAGCAGCTACCCCAGGGTCGGGAACACTGAAGCTTTCTTT. The complete variable domain, with remaining parts taken from reference TRBV7-9 and TRBJ1-1, reads DTGVSQNPRHKITKRGQNVTFRCDPISEHNRLYWYRQTLGQGPEFLTYFQNEAQLEKSRLLSDRFSAERPKGSFSTLEIQRTEQGDSAMYLCASSYPRVGNTEAFFGQGTRLTVV.

The chain recombines TRBV6-2 or TRBV6-3 with TRBJ2-5; perhaps TRBD1 as D (6 bases). The V gene lost 5 bases and the J gene lost 2 bases, with 15 bases spanning the gap. Germline CDR1 MNHEY, CDR2 SVGEGT. This CDR3 region has 15 residues. Written as DNA, the CDR3 is TGTGCCAGCAGTACCCAGACAGGTCCACAAGAGACCCAGTACTTC. Protein product: CASSTQTGPQETQYF.

This clonotype was picked up a small number of times. This chain joins TRBV7-7 and TRBJ2-5; 9 bases match TRBD2. The ends lost 2 bases at V and 9 bases at J; junction bases unmatched: 4. The CDR3 loop spans 13 amino acids. CDR1 and CDR2 (germline): SSHAT, FNYEAQ (reference sequence). CDR3 coding DNA: TGTGCCAGCAGCTTATCTAGCGGGGAGGCCCAGTACTTC. Translated: CASSLSSGEAQYF.

This clonotype was detected ten times or more. This chain uses TRBV3-1 with TRBJ2-5; 8 bases align to TRBD2. The junction had 3 bases not matched to a gene; V was cut back by 4 bases and J by 5 bases. Germline-derived CDR1 and CDR2 are LGHDT and YNNKEL (reference sequence). The CDR3 sequence is 13 residues long. The CDR3 reads CASSLRLAETQYF. CDR3 coding DNA: TGTGCCAGCAGCCTTCGACTAGCGGAGACCCAGTACTTC.

There are a few counts of this clonotype. The CDR3 sequence: CASSQVGRGLGYTF. The CDR3 DNA follows: TGTGCCAGCAGCCAAGTGGGAAGGGGGCTCGGCTACACCTTC. The J gene is TRBJ1-2, the V gene TRBV4-2; 7 bases are shared with TRBD1. The CDR3 consists of 14 residues. CDR1 and CDR2 from the germline V gene are LGHNA and YNFKEQ. The J segment lost 8 bases and the V segment lost 1 base, leaving 7 bases of the junction unmatched.

This clonotype was recorded a few times. The chain joins TRBV29-1 to TRBJ2-3, with TRBD2 matching over 7 bases. With 2 bases clipped from V and 2 bases from J, the junction kept 4 bases outside the gene matches. CDR1 and CDR2 (germline): SQVTM, ANQGSEA. The CDR3 has 14 amino acids. The CDR3 spells CSVEWGGVTDTQYF. In DNA form, the CDR3 reads TGCAGCGTTGAATGGGGGGGGGTCACAGATACGCAGTATTTT.

This clonotype showed up just a few times. CDR3 in amino acids: CASSLGGALSTYTQYF. CDR3 sequence (DNA): TGTGCCAGCAGTCTAGGGGGGGCCTTAAGCACGTATACGCAGTATTTT. The chain joins TRBV9 to TRBJ2-3; weak D call: TRBD2 (7 bases). The V and J ends lost 5 bases and 7 bases respectively, with 23 bases between them. This CDR3 is 16 amino acids long. Germline V gene lookup returns CDR1 SGDLS and CDR2 YYNGEE.

The sample holds a few counts of this clonotype. The chain combines TRBV7-9 with TRBJ1-5; D is undetermined. Germline CDR1 is SEHNR and CDR2 is FQNEAQ (reference sequence). The germline V and J ends were trimmed by 8 bases and 5 bases, with 16 bases remaining between them. The length of the CDR3 is 14 residues. CDR3 nucleotide sequence: TGTGCCAGCCACCGAGAGGATACCCATCAGCCCCAGCATTTT. This gives the protein CASHREDTHQPQHF.

This clonotype was counted a few times. The V and J genes are TRBV19 and TRBJ2-5; 8 positions match TRBD2. This CDR3 has 13 residues. Germline CDR1 is LNHDA and CDR2 is SQIVND (reference sequence). With V trimmed by 5 bases and J by 6 bases, 5 bases remained unmatched. The CDR3: CASSPTSEQTQYF. CDR3 sequence (DNA): TGTGCCAGTAGTCCGACTAGCGAGCAGACCCAGTACTTC.

This clonotype occurred many times. The rearrangement joins TRBV20-1 to TRBJ2-7, with TRBD1 matching over 7 bases. The CDR3 sequence is 13 residues long. V trimming: 6 bases; J trimming: 6 bases; junction bases outside the gene matches: 11. Germline CDR1 is DFQATT and CDR2 is SNEGSKA (reference sequence). The CDR3: CSAPRQGLVEQYV. CDR3 nucleotides: TGCAGTGCCCCGAGACAGGGTCTCGTCGAGCAGTACGTC.

The gene calls are TRBV20-1 and TRBJ2-3; D not certain. In germline, CDR1 is DFQATT, CDR2 SNEGSKA (reference sequence). V was cut by 4 bases and J by 1 base, with 12 bases left in between. The CDR3 consists of 14 residues. The chain's CDR3 is CSAIAVPGTDTQYF. The CDR3 nucleotides read TGCAGTGCTATCGCAGTCCCTGGCACAGATACGCAGTATTTT.